The text below deals with one T cell receptor beta chain. The antigen remains unidentified. The CDR3 consists of 16 residues. Germline CDR1 reads SGHVS; CDR2 reads FQNEAQ. Trimming at V came to 5 bases and at J to 1 base, leaving 5 bases not matched to a gene. The source of the sample is a study of PD-1 blockade in classical Hodgkin lymphoma. Study at large: Patients received nivolumab 3 mg/kg intravenously every 2 weeks. Overall study findings and caveats: Relapsed/refractory patients reportedly had lower baseline diversity than newly diagnosed patients. Baseline diversity was lower in partial responders and progressors than complete responders.

Profiled with immunoSEQ multiplex PCR; TCRdb holds only in-frame clones, not every one. This table holds some 9,300 clones, around 80% found once. Time point: cycle 4 day 1 (C4D1), after six to seven weeks of nivolumab. Brentuximab vedotin exposure varied, and every patient relapsed after autologous stem cell transplantation. The authors purified CD4+ T cells from thawed PBMCs by magnetic negative selection. Complete response, partial response or progressive disease were the best responses. The receptor was derived from a human donor with classical Hodgkin lymphoma. This specimen consisted of CD4+ T cells from blood, obtained before the fourth cycle of nivolumab. The V call is TRBV7-8, the J call TRBJ2-3; 11 nucleotides match TRBD2. The CDR3 here is CASSQVSGGGTDTQYF. The CDR3 DNA sequence: TGTGCCAGCAGCCAAGTTAGCGGGGGGGGCACAGATACGCAGTATTTT.